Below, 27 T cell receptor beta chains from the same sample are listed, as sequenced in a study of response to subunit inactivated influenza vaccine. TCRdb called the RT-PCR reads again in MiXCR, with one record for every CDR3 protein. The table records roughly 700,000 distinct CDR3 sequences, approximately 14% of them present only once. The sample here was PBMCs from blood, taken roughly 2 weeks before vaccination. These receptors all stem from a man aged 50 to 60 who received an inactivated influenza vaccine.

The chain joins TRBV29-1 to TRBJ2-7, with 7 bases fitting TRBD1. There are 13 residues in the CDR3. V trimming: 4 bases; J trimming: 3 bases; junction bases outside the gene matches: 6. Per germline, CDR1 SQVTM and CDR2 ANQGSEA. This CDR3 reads CSVGQGEIYEQYF. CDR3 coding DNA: TGCAGCGTTGGGCAGGGGGAGATCTACGAGCAGTACTTC.

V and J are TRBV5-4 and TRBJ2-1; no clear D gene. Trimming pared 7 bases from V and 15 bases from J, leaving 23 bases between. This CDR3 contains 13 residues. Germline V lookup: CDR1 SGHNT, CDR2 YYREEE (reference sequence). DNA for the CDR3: TGTGCCAGCGGCCCTCGGTTTCTCTGCGAGTTGTTCTTC. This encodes CASGPRFLCELFF. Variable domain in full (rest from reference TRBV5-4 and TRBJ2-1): ETGVTQSPTHLIKTRGQQVTLRCSSQSGHNTVSWYQQALGQGPQFIFQYYREEENGRGNFPPRFSGLQFPNYSSELNVNALELDDSALYLCASGPRFLCELFFGPGTRLTVL.

CDR3 bases: TGCAGTGCTAGAGACCTCTTAACGGGAGGGCCCGCCTACAATGAGCAGTTCTTC. It codes for CSARDLLTGGPAYNEQFF. V gene TRBV20-1 combines with J gene TRBJ2-1; TRBD2 agrees at 8 bases. Germline V gene sequence: CDR1 DFQATT, CDR2 SNEGSKA (reference sequence). J lost 2 bases, V lost 0 bases, and 12 bases had no gene match. This CDR3 has 18 amino acids.

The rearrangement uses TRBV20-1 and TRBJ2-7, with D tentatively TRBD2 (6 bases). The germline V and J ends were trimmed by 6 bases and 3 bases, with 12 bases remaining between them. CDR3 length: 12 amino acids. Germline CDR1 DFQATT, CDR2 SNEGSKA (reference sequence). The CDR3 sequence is CSAGTLYYEQYF. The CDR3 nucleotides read TGCAGTGCCGGGACTCTGTACTACGAGCAGTACTTC.

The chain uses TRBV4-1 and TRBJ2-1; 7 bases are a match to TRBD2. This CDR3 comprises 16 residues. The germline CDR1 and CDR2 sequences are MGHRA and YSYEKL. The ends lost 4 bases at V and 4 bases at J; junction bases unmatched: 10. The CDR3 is CASSPASWRGYNEQFF. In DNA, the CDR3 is TGCGCCAGCAGCCCGGCAAGCTGGCGGGGGTACAATGAGCAGTTCTTC.

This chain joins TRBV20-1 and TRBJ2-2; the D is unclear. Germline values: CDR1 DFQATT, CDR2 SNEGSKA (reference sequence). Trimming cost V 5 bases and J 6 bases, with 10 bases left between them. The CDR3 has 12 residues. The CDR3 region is CSASVWAGELFF. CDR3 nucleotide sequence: TGCAGTGCTTCTGTCTGGGCCGGGGAGCTGTTTTTT.

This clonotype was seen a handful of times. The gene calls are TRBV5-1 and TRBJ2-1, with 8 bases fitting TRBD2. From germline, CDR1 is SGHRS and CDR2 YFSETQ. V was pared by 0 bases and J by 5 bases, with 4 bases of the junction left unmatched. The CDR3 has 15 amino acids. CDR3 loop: CASSLAPAGDNEQFF. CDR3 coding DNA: TGCGCCAGCAGCTTGGCTCCAGCGGGGGACAATGAGCAGTTCTTC.

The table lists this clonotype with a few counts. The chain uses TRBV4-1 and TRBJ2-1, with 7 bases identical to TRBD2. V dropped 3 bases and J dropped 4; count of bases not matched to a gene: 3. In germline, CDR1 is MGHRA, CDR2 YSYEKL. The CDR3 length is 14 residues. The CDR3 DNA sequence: TGCGCCAGCAGCCAGCGGGAGATATACAATGAGCAGTTCTTC. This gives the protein CASSQREIYNEQFF.

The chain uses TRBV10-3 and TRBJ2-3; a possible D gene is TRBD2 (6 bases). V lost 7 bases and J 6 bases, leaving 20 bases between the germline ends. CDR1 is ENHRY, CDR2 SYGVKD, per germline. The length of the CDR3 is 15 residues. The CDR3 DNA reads TGTGCCATCACCCTTGGACTTTCCGCGGGGGATACGCAGTATTTT. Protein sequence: CAITLGLSAGDTQYF.

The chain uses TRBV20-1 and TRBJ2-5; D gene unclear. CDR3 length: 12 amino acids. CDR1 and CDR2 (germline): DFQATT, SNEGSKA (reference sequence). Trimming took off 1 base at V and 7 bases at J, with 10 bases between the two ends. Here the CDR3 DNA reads TGCAGTGCTAGAGGCAGTCCCATGACCCAGTACTTC. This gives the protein CSARGSPMTQYF.

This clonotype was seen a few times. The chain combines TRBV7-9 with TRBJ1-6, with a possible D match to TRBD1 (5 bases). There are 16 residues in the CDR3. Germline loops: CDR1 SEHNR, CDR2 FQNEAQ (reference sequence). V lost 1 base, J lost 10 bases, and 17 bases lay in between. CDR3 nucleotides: TGTGCCAGCAGCTTAGAAGCTGCAGGGTCGGGATCACCCCTCCACTTT. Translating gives CASSLEAAGSGSPLHF.

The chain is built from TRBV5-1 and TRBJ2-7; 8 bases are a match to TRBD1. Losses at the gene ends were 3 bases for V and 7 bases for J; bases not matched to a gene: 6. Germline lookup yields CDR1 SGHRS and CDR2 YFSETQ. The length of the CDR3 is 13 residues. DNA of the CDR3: TGCGCCAGCAGCTCGACAGGGGCTGGGGAGCAGTACTTC. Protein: CASSSTGAGEQYF.

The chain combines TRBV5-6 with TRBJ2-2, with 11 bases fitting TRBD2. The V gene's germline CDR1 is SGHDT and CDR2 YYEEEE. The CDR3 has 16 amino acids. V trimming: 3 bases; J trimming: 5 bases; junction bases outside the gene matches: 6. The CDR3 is CASSSLAGGKTGELFF. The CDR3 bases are TGTGCCAGCAGCTCTCTAGCGGGGGGTAAGACCGGGGAGCTGTTTTTT.

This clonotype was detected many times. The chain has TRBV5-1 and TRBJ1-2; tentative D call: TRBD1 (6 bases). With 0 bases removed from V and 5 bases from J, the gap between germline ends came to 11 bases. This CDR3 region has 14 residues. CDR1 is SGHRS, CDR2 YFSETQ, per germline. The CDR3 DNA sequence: TGCGCCAGCAGCTTGGCCGAGGGGGGGTATGGCTACACCTTC. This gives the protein CASSLAEGGYGYTF.

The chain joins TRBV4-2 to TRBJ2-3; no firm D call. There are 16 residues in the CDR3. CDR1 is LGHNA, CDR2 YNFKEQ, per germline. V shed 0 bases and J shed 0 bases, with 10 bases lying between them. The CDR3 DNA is TGTGCCAGCAGCCAAGACGGCCGTTCTAGCACAGATACGCAGTATTTT. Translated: CASSQDGRSSTDTQYF.

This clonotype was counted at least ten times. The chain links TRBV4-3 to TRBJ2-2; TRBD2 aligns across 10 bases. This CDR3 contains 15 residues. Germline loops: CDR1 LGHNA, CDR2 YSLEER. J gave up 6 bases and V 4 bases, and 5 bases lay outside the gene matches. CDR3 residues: CASSLGLASSGELFF. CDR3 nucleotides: TGCGCCAGCAGCCTGGGACTAGCGTCCTCCGGGGAGCTGTTTTTT.

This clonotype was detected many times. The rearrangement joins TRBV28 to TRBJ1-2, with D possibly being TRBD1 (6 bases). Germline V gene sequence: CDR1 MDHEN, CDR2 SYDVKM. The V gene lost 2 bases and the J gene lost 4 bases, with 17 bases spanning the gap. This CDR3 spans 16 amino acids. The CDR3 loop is CASSLRERQGTYGYTF. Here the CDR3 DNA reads TGTGCCAGCAGTTTAAGGGAGCGGCAGGGGACCTATGGCTACACCTTC.

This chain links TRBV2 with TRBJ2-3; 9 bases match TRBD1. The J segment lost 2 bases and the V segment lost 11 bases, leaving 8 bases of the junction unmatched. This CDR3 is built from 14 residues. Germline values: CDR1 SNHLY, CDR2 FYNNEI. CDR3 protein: CAGRTGGFTDTQYF. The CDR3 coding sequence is TGTGCCGGAAGAACAGGGGGCTTCACAGATACGCAGTATTTT.

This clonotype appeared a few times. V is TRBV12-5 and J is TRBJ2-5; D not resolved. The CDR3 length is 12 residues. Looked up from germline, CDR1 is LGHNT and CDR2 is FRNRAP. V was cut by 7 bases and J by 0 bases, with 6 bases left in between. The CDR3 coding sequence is TGTGCTAGTGCCCGGGACCAAGAGACCCAGTACTTC. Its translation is CASARDQETQYF.

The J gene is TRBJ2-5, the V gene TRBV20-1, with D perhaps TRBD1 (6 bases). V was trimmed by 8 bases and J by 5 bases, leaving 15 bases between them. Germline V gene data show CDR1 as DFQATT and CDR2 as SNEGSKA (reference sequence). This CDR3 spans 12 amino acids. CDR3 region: CSTRQGPETQYF. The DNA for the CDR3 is TGCAGTACTCGTCAGGGGCCGGAGACCCAGTACTTC.

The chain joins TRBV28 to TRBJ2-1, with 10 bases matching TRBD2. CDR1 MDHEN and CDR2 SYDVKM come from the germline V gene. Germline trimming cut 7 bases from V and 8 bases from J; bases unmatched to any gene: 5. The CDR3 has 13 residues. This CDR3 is CASTSGSLHEQFF. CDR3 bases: TGTGCCAGCACTAGCGGGAGTCTGCATGAGCAGTTCTTC.

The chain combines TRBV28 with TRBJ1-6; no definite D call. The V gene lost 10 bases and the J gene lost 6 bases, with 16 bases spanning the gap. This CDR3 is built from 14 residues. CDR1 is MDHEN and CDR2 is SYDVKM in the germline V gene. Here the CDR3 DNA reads TGTGCCAACAGAAAAAACATAACTAATTCACCCCTCCACTTT. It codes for CANRKNITNSPLHF.

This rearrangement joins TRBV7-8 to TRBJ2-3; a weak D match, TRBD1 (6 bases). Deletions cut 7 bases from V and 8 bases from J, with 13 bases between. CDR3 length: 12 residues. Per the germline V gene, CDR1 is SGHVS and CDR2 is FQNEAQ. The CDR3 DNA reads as TGTGCCAGCATCTTTAGCAGGGGTACGCAGTATTTT. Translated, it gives CASIFSRGTQYF.

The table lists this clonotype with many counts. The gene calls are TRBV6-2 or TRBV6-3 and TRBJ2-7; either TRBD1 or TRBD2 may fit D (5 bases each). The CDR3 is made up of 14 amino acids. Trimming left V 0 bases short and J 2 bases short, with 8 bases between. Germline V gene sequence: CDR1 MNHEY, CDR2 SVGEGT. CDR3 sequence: CASSYSGTTYEQYF. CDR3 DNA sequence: TGTGCCAGCAGTTACTCTGGGACCACCTACGAGCAGTACTTC.

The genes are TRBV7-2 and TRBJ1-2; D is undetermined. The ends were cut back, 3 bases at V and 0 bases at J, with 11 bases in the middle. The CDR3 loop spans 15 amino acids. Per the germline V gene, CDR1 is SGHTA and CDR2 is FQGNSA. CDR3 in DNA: TGTGCCAGCAGCTTCCAGTCGACTACTAACTATGGCTACACCTTC. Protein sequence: CASSFQSTTNYGYTF.

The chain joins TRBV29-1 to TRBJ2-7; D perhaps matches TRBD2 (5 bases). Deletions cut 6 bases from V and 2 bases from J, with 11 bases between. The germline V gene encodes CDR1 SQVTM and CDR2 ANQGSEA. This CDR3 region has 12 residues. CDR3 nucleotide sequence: TGCAGCGTGCTGGACGGGACCTACGAGCAGTACTTC. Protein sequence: CSVLDGTYEQYF.

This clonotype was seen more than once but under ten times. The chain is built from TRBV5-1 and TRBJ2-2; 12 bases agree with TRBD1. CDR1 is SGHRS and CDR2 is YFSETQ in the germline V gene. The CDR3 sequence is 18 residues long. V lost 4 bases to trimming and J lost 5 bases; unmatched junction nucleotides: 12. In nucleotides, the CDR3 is TGCGCCAGCAGCCAGGGGACAGGGGGCGCATCAAAGACCGGGGAGCTGTTTTTT. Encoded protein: CASSQGTGGASKTGELFF.